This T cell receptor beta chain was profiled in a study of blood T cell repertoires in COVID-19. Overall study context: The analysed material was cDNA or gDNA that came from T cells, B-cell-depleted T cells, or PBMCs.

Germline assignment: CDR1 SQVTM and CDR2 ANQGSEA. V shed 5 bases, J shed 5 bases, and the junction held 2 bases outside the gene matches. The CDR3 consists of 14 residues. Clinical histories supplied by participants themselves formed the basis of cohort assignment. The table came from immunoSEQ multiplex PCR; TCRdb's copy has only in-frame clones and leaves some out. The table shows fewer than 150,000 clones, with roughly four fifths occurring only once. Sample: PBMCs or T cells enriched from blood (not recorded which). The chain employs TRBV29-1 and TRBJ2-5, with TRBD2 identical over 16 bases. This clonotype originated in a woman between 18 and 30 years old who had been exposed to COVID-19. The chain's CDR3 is CSVRGLAGGETQYF. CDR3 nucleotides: TGCAGCGTTAGGGGACTAGCGGGAGGGGAGACCCAGTACTTC.